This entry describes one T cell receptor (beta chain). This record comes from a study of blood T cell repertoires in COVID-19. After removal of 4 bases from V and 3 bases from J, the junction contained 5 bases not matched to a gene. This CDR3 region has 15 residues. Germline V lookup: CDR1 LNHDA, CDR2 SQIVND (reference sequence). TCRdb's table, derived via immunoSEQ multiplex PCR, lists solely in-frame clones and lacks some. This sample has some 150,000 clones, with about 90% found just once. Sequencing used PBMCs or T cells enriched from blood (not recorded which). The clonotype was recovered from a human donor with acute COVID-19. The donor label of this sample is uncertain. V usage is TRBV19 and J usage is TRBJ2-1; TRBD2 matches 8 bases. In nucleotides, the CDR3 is TGTGCCAGTAGTACGACCGGGGGGGTCTACAATGAGCAGTTCTTC. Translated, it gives CASSTTGGVYNEQFF.